The text below deals with one TCR beta chain. No antigen is known for it. The V and J ends lost 4 bases and 0 bases respectively, with 12 bases between them. CDR1 and CDR2 from the germline V gene are SQVTM and ANQGSEA. There are 14 residues in the CDR3. This sample stems from a study of blood T cells in healthy people across ages. Study-level results: PBMCs went unsorted, and a conclusive naive versus antigen-experienced comparison was therefore prevented.

Combining a sample-barcoded 5' primer with a J-beta primer mix, a second PCR ran for roughly 7 to 11 cycles. A template-switch adaptor that had 12 random nucleotides put a tag on each cDNA molecule. From each sample, at least 3 million paired-end reads containing CDR3 were obtained. TCRdb passed the 5' RACE reads through MiXCR, listing each CDR3 protein once. Altogether fewer than 1,200,000 distinct CDR3 sequences are present, around 27% being singletons, with the ten largest covering approximately 0.71%. These data also featured in a second study, about T cells of mothers and their children. That report notes: The people who donated were a few healthy Caucasian mothers and their six children.

The clonotype originates from a girl under 10 years old in good health. This chain connects TRBV29-1 to TRBJ1-1; no firm D call. Sequencing input: blood. CDR3 residues: CSVVEARMNTEAFF. As DNA, the CDR3 is TGCAGCGTTGTAGAGGCCAGGATGAACACTGAAGCTTTCTTT. Variable domain in full (rest from reference TRBV29-1 and TRBJ1-1): SAVISQKPSRDICQRGTSLTIQCQVDSQVTMMFWYRQQPGQSLTLIATANQGSEATYESGFVIDKFPISRPNLTFSTLTVSNMSPEDSSIYLCSVVEARMNTEAFFGQGTRLTVV.